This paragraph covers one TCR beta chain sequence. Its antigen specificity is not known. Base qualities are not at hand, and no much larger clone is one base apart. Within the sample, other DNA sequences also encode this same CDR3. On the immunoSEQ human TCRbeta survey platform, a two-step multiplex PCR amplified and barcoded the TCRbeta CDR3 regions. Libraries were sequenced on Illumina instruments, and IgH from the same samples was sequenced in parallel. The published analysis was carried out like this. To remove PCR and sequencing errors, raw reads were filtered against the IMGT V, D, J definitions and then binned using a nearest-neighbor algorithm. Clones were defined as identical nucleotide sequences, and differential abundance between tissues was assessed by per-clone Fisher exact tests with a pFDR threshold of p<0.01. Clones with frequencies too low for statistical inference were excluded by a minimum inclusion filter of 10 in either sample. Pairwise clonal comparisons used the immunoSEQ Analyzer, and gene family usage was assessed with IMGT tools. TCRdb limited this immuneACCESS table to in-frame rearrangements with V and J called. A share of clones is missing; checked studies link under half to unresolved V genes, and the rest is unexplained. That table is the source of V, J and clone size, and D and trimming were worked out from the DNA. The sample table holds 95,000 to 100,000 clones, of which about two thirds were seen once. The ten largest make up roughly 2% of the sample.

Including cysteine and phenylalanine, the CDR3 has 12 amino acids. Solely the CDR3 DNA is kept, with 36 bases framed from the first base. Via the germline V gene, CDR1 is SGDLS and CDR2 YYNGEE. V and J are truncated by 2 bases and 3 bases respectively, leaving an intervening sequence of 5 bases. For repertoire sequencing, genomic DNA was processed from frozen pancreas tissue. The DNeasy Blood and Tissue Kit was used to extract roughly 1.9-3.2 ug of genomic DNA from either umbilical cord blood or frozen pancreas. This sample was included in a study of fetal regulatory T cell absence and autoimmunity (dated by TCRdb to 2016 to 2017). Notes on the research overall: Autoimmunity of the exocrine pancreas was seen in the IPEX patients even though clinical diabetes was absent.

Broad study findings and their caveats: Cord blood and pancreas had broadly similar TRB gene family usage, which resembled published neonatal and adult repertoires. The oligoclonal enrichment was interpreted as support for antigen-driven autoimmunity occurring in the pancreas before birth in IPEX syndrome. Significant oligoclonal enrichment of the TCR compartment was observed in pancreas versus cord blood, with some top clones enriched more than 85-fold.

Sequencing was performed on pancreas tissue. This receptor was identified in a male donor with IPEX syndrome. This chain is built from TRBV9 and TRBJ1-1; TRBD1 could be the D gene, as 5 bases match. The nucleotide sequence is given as TGTGCCAGCAGCGTGGGGGACACTGAAGCTTTCTTT. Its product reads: CASSVGDTEAFF.